These T cell receptor beta chains were read from a single sample in a study of T-cell reconstitution after alpha-beta-depleted transplantation in children. Each CDR3 protein is one row after TCRdb ran MiXCR on the PCR reads. The sample lists about 200,000 distinct CDR3 sequences; more than 12% were seen once. Material: PBMCs from the stem cell graft donor, obtained from the stem cell graft. These TCRs come from a human donor who donated a stem cell graft to a child with acute lymphoblastic leukemia. Both conserved end residues are part of each CDR3. The order of the fields is CDR3 length, V gene, D gene, clone size, J gene, CDR3 protein, CDR3 DNA. D genes are given only for firm matches. Rows give clone size only sometimes, using once, few, many, or a class for an expanded clone.

>13|TRBV6-1|TRBD2|.|TRBJ2-7
CASRTLAGLEQYF
TGTGCCAGCAGAACACTAGCGGGACTCGAGCAGTACTTC
>15|TRBV20-1|TRBD1|many|TRBJ1-1
CSASSGGPHNTEAFF
TGCAGTGCTAGCTCAGGGGGACCGCATAACACTGAAGCTTTCTTT
>15|TRBV7-7|TRBD2|many|TRBJ2-1
CASSPTSGRGYEQFF
TGTGCTAGCAGCCCGACTAGCGGGAGGGGATATGAGCAGTTCTTC
>14|TRBV24-1|.|.|TRBJ2-1
CATSVAGLYNEQFF
TGTGCCACCAGTGTGGCAGGTCTCTACAATGAGCAGTTCTTC
>14|TRBV5-1|.|many|TRBJ2-2
CATAWGADTGELFF
TGCGCCACCGCGTGGGGGGCTGACACCGGGGAGCTGTTTTTT
>16|TRBV3-1|TRBD2|many|TRBJ2-7
CASSQDVVSGTNEQYF
TGTGCCAGCAGCCAAGATGTTGTTAGCGGGACCAACGAGCAGTACTTC
>19|TRBV21-1|.|few|TRBJ2-1
CASSKGWDPGGSSYNEQFF
TGTGCCAGCAGCAAAGGTTGGGACCCAGGGGGGAGCTCCTACAATGAGCAGTTCTTC
>15|TRBV20-1|.|many|TRBJ1-1
CSARESSVSHKEAFF
TGCAGTGCTAGAGAGTCGTCAGTCTCGCATAAAGAGGCTTTCTTT
>12|TRBV11-3|.|.|TRBJ1-1
CASSLTRARAFF
TGTGCCAGCAGCTTAACCCGGGCCAGGGCTTTCTTT
>12|TRBV29-1|.|many|TRBJ2-3
CSGRQLPDTQYF
TGCAGCGGTCGCCAACTCCCGGATACGCAGTATTTT
>15|TRBV5-4|.|.|TRBJ2-1
CASSFLASSYNEQFF
TGTGCCAGCAGCTTTCTGGCGAGCTCCTACAATGAGCAGTTCTTC
>15|TRBV19|.|many|TRBJ2-7
CASSYGRRGAYEQYF
TGTGCCAGTAGTTATGGACGCAGGGGGGCCTACGAGCAGTACTTC
>15|TRBV7-2|TRBD2|.|TRBJ2-7
CASRRPGLVRHEQYF
TGTGCCAGCAGGCGCCCGGGACTAGTACGGCACGAGCAGTACTTC
>14|TRBV5-1|TRBD1|.|TRBJ1-1
CASNPGTGGTEALF
TGCGCCAGCAACCCCGGGACAGGGGGCACTGAAGCTCTCTTT
>16|TRBV7-8|.|many|TRBJ1-2
CASSPLTPGSNYGYTF
TGTGCCAGCAGCCCCTTAACCCCTGGGTCCAACTATGGCTACACCTTC
>13|TRBV10-3|TRBD1|many|TRBJ2-7
CAIRSGTGKEQYF
TGTGCCATCAGGTCCGGGACAGGGAAGGAGCAGTACTTC
>12|TRBV10-2|.|many|TRBJ2-1
CASTPYYAEQFF
TGCGCCAGCACCCCCTACTATGCGGAGCAGTTCTTC
>14|TRBV12-3/TRBV12-4|.|.|TRBJ2-7
CASSIIADSYEQYF
TGTGCCAGCAGCATAATAGCGGATTCCTACGAGCAGTACTTC
>14|TRBV15|TRBD2|.|TRBJ2-1
CATSRDLAGLEQFF
TGTGCCACCAGCAGAGATTTAGCGGGACTTGAGCAGTTCTTC
>13|TRBV20-1|.|many|TRBJ2-1
CSATYRVRNEQFF
TGCAGTGCTACTTACAGGGTTAGGAATGAGCAGTTCTTC
>13|TRBV28|.|many|TRBJ1-1
CASSFRTSSEAFF
TGTGCCAGCAGTTTCCGGACGAGCTCTGAAGCTTTCTTT
>11|TRBV7-9|.|.|TRBJ2-7
CASWGSYDQYF
TGTGCCAGCTGGGGATCCTACGACCAGTACTTC
>14|TRBV5-1|.|many|TRBJ1-2
CASSLGGVENGYTF
TGCGCCAGCAGCTTGGGAGGGGTCGAGAATGGCTACACCTTC
>13|TRBV5-5|TRBD1|many|TRBJ2-7
CASSLDRGNEQYF
TGTGCCAGCAGCTTGGACAGGGGGAACGAGCAGTACTTC
>14|TRBV29-1|.|many|TRBJ1-1
CSVEIARAGTEAFF
TGCAGCGTTGAAATCGCCAGGGCAGGCACTGAAGCTTTCTTT
>16|TRBV4-1|TRBD2|many|TRBJ2-7
CASSQDAASGNYEQYF
TGCGCCAGCAGCCAAGATGCGGCTAGCGGGAACTACGAGCAGTACTTC
>16|TRBV5-1|TRBD2|many|TRBJ2-2
CASSLVAGVDTGELFF
TGCGCCAGCAGCTTGGTTGCGGGAGTTGACACCGGGGAGCTGTTTTTT
>15|TRBV12-3/TRBV12-4|TRBD2|many|TRBJ2-5
CASSPQLAVQETQYF
TGTGCCAGCAGTCCCCAACTAGCGGTACAAGAGACCCAGTACTTC
>14|TRBV12-3/TRBV12-4|TRBD1|few|TRBJ1-5
CASSLDRGGQPQHF
TGTGCCAGCAGTCTCGACAGGGGAGGTCAGCCCCAGCATTTT
>16|TRBV5-5|.|many|TRBJ2-1
CASTLEGRVSYNEQFF
TGTGCCAGCACCTTAGAGGGGCGCGTCTCCTACAATGAGCAGTTCTTC
>14|TRBV7-7|.|many|TRBJ2-7
CASSPTEGSYEQYF
TGTGCTAGCAGCCCAACCGAGGGGTCCTACGAGCAGTACTTC
>13|TRBV20-1|TRBD1|many|TRBJ1-4
CSALQGALEKLFF
TGCAGTGCCCTACAGGGGGCCCTTGAAAAACTGTTTTTT
>12|TRBV29-1|TRBD1|.|TRBJ1-2
CSGLTGAYGYTF
TGCAGCGGATTGACAGGGGCCTATGGCTACACCTTC
>16|TRBV12-3/TRBV12-4|.|many|TRBJ2-3
CASSLFGRPSTDTQYF
TGTGCCAGCAGTTTGTTTGGGCGGCCTAGCACAGATACGCAGTATTTT
>15|TRBV4-2|TRBD2|.|TRBJ2-3
CASSQTAGEEDTQYF
TGTGCCAGCAGCCAAACAGCGGGAGAAGAAGATACGCAGTATTTT
>14|TRBV20-1|.|many|TRBJ2-5
CSARSLATQETQYF
TGCAGTGCTAGATCTCTAGCGACACAAGAGACCCAGTACTTC
>14|TRBV20-1|TRBD2|.|TRBJ2-5
CSASAGGPGETQYF
TGCAGTGCTTCAGCGGGAGGGCCAGGAGAGACCCAGTACTTC
>13|TRBV20-1|TRBD2|many|TRBJ2-7
CSAPGLAVYEQYF
TGCAGTGCGCCGGGACTAGCTGTCTACGAGCAGTACTTC
>13|TRBV6-1|.|many|TRBJ2-3
CASSKRGTDTQYF
TGTGCCAGCAGTAAACGGGGCACAGATACGCAGTATTTT
>15|TRBV5-1|TRBD2|many|TRBJ2-7
CASGLGLADSYEQYF
TGCGCCAGCGGGCTAGGACTAGCGGATTCCTACGAGCAGTACTTC
>15|TRBV24-1|TRBD2|many|TRBJ2-3
CATKSGTWVTDTQYF
TGTGCCACCAAAAGCGGGACTTGGGTCACAGATACGCAGTATTTT
>16|TRBV18|.|.|TRBJ2-1
CASSRPGESQVNEQFF
TGTGCCAGCTCCAGGCCAGGCGAATCCCAGGTCAATGAGCAGTTCTTC
>11|TRBV30|.|.|TRBJ1-1
CAWSVLHEAFF
TGTGCCTGGAGTGTACTTCATGAAGCTTTCTTT
>15|TRBV5-1|TRBD1|few|TRBJ1-1
CASRTYPGGNTEAFF
TGCGCCAGCAGAACGTACCCAGGGGGGAACACTGAAGCTTTCTTT
>14|TRBV29-1|.|.|TRBJ2-5
CSARIWAGPGTQYF
TGCAGCGCTCGAATCTGGGCCGGGCCCGGGACCCAGTACTTC